This TCR beta chain emerged from a study of T cells expressing NK-cell markers. TCRdb re-called the 5' RACE reads and shows each CDR3 protein once, DNA omitted. The specimen's table records 300,000 to 500,000 distinct CDR3 sequences. This TCR came from a woman aged 45-59 years in good health. Sequencing was carried out using blood T cells: a sorted CD56 or NKG2C T cell subset, CD4+ or CD8+ T cells, or bulk PBMC T cells (not recorded which).

The CDR3 loop reads CASGTGTGVPGANVLTF. The chain combines TRBV5-1 with TRBJ2-6; the TCRdb call, TRBD1, lacks DNA for checking. Germline lookup yields CDR1 SGHRS and CDR2 YFSETQ. This CDR3 has 17 amino acids.